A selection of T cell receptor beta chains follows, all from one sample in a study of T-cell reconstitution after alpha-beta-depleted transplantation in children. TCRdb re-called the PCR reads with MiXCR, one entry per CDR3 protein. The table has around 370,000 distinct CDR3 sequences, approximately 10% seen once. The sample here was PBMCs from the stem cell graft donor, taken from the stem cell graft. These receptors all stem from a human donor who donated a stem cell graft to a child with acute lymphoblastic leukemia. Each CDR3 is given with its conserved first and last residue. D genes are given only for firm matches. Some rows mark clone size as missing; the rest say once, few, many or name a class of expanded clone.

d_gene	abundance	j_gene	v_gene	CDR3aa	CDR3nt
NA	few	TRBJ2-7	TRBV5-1	CASSSRDGTYEQYF	TGCGCCAGCAGCTCCCGGGACGGGACCTACGAGCAGTACTTC
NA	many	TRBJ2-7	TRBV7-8	CASTSLGLGYYEQYF	TGTGCCAGCACCAGTCTGGGGCTTGGGTACTACGAGCAGTACTTC
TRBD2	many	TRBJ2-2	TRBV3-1	CASSPGTSGSVDTGELFF	TGTGCCAGCAGCCCTGGGACTAGCGGGAGTGTCGACACCGGGGAGCTGTTTTTT
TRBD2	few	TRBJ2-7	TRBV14	CASSQGTGLAGVGEQYF	TGTGCCAGCAGCCAAGGGACGGGACTAGCGGGAGTTGGCGAGCAGTACTTC
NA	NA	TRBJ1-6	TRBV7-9	CASNLAGLGNSPLHF	TGTGCCAGCAACTTAGCCGGACTTGGGAACTCACCCCTCCACTTT
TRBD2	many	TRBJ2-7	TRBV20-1	CSAGTSGSYEQYF	TGCAGTGCCGGGACTAGCGGTTCCTACGAGCAGTACTTC
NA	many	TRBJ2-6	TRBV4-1	CASSQDLGGSGANVLTF	TGCGCCAGCAGCCAAGATCTCGGAGGCTCTGGGGCCAACGTCCTGACTTTC
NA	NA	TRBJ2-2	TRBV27	CASSSLANTGELFF	TGTGCCAGCAGCTCCCTCGCGAACACCGGGGAGCTGTTTTTT
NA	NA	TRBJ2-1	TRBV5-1	CASSDRHSANNEQFF	TGCGCCAGCAGCGACCGGCACAGCGCGAACAATGAGCAGTTCTTC
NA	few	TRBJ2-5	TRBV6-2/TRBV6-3	CASSYSRSLPVAQYF	TGTGCCAGCAGTTACTCCCGCTCCCTTCCCGTGGCCCAGTACTTC
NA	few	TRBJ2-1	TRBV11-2	CASSKGPSYNEQFF	TGTGCCAGCTCGAAGGGCCCATCCTACAATGAGCAGTTCTTC
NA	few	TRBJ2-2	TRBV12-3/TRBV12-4	CASSEYRPENGELFF	TGTGCCAGCAGTGAATACCGGCCGGAGAACGGGGAGCTGTTTTTT
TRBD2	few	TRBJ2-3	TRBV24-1	CATSDRGPLAGGSDTQYF	TGTGCCACCAGTGACAGAGGACCACTAGCGGGAGGGTCAGATACGCAGTATTTT
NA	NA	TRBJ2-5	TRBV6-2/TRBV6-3	CASGDGRKTQYF	TGTGCCAGCGGCGATGGGAGGAAGACCCAGTACTTC
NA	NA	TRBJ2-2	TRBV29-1	CSLREGVDTGELFF	TGCAGCCTCCGTGAAGGGGTGGACACCGGGGAGCTGTTTTTT
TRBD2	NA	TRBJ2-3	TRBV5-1	CASSLKLAADTQYF	TGCGCCAGCAGCTTGAAACTAGCGGCAGATACGCAGTATTTT
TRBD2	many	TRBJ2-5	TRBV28	CASSRTPLGSGRDGETQYF	TGTGCCAGCAGCCGAACCCCCCTTGGTAGCGGGAGGGATGGGGAGACCCAGTACTTC